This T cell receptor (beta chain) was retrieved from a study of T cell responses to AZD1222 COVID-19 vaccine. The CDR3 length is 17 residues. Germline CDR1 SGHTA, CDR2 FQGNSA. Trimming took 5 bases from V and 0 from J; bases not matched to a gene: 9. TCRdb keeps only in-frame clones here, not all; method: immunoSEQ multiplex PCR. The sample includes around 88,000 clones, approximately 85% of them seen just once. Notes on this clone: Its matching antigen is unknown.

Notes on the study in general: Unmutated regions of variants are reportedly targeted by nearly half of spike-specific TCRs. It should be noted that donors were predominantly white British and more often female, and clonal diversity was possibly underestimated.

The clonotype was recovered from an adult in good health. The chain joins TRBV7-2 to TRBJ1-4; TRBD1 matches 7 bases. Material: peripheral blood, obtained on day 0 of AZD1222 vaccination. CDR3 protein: CASSPRQGIATNEKLFF. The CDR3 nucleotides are TGTGCCAGCAGCCCGCGACAGGGTATTGCAACTAATGAAAAACTGTTTTTT.